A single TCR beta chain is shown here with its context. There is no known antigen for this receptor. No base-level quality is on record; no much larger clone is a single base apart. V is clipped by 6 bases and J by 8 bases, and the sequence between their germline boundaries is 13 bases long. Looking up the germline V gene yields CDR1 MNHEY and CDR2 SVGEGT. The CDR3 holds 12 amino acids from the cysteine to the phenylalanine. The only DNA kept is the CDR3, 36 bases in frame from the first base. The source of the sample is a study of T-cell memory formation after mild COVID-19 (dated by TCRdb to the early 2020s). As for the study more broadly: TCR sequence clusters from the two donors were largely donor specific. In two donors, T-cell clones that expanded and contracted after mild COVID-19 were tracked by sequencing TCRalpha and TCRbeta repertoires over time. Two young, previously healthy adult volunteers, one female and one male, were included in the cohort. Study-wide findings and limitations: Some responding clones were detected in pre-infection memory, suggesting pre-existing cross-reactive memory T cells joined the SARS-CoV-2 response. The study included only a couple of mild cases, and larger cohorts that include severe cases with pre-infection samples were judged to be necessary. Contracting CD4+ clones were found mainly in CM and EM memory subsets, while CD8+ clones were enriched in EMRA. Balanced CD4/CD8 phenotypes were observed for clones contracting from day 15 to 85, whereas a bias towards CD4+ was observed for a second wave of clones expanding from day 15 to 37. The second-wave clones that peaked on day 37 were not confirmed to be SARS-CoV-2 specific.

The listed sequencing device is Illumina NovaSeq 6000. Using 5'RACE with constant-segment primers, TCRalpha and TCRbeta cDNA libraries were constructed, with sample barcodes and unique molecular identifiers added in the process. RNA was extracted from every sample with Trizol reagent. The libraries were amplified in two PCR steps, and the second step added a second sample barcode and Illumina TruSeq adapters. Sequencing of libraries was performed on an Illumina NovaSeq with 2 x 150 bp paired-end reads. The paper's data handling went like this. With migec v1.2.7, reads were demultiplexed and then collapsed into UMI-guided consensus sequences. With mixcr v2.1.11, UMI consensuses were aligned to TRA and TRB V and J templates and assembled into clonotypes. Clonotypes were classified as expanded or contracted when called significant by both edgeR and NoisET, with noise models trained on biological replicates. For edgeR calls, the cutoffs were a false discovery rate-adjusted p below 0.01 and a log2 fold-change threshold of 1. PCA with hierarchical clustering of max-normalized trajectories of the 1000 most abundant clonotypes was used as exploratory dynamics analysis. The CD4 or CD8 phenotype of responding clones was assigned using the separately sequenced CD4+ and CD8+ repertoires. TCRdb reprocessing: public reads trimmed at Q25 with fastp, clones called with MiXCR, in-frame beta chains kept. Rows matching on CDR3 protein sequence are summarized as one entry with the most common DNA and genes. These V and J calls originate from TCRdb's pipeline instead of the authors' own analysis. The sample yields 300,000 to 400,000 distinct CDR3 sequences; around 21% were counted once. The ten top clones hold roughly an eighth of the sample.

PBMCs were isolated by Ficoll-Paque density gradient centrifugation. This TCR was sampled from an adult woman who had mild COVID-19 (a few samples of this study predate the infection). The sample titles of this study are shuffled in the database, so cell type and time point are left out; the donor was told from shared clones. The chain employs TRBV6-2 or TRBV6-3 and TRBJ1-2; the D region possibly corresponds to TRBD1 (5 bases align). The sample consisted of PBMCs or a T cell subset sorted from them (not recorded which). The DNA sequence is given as TGTGCCAGCAGGACAGAACTTATGGGCTACACCTTC. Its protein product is CASRTELMGYTF.